This T cell receptor (beta chain) was recorded in a study of blood T cell repertoires in COVID-19. Study in general: Material from acute and convalescent COVID-19 was sourced from the United States, Italy and Spain.

Source study methods: Counts of nucleated cells, estimated from reference gene primer amplification, were obtained. Only in-frame clones appear in the TCRdb table, and some are missing; sequencing was by immunoSEQ multiplex PCR. D and trimming come from the DNA, and the V and J calls and clone size come from that table. The profile covers about 90,000 clones, with 60% to 80% appearing a single time and around 15% taken by the ten largest. The CDR3 covers 14 residues. Per the germline V gene, CDR1 is SEHNR and CDR2 is FQNEAQ (reference sequence). V lost 6 bases, J lost 5 bases, and 5 bases stayed unmatched.

This sequence joins TRBV7-9 and TRBJ2-2; 8 bases fit TRBD2. Sequencing was done on a sample of peripheral blood. This clonotype originated in a woman of 80 years or more with acute or convalescent COVID-19. The chain's CDR3 is CASSRPGGTGELFF. The CDR3, as DNA: TGTGCCAGCAGTCGACCGGGGGGGACCGGGGAGCTGTTTTTT.